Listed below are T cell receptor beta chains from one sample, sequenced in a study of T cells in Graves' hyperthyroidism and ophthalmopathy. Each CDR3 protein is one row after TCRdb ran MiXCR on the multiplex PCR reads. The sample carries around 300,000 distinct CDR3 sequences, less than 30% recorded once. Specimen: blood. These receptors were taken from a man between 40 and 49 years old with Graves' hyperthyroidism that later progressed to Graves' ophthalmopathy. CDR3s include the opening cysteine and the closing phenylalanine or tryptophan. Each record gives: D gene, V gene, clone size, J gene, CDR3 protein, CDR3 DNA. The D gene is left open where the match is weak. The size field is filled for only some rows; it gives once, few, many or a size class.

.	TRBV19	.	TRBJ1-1	CASSIGPKNTEAFF	TGTGCCAGTAGTATAGGACCCAAGAACACTGAAGCTTTCTTT
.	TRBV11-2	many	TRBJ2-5	CASSLFSQETQYF	TGTGCCAGCAGCCTATTCTCCCAAGAGACCCAGTACTTC
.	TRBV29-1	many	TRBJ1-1	CSVAQLLGTSNTEAFF	TGCAGCGTGGCACAGCTACTCGGGACCTCGAACACTGAAGCTTTCTTT
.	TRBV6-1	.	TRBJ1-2	CASSEADHVGYTF	TGTGCCAGCAGTGAGGCGGATCATGTTGGCTACACCTTC
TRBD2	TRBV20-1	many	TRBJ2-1	CSAVGLAGGSSYNEQFF	TGCAGTGCCGTCGGACTAGCGGGAGGCAGCTCCTACAATGAGCAGTTCTTC
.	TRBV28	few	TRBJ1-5	CASSRGLRGSNQPQHF	TGTGCCAGCAGCCGAGGGCTCCGGGGCAGCAATCAGCCCCAGCATTTT
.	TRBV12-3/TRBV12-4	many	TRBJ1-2	CASSLGPADYGYTF	TGTGCCAGCAGTTTGGGCCCGGCCGATTATGGCTACACCTTC
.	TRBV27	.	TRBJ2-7	CASSSSRGHSSYEQYF	TGTGCCAGCAGTTCCTCTAGGGGCCACAGCTCCTACGAGCAGTACTTC
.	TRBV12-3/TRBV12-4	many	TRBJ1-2	CASSFSADGYTF	TGTGCCAGCAGTTTTTCCGCTGATGGCTACACCTTC
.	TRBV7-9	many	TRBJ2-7	CASSFGSSYEQYF	TGTGCCAGCAGCTTTGGGAGCTCCTACGAGCAGTACTTC
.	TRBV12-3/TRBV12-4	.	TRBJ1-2	CASSLLDTYGYTF	TGTGCCAGCAGCCTTCTTGACACCTATGGCTACACCTTC
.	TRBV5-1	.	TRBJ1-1	CASSLEAHRYTEAFF	TGCGCCAGCAGCTTGGAGGCCCACCGTTACACTGAAGCTTTCTTT
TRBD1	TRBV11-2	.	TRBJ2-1	CASSPQGQGPYNEQFF	TGTGCCAGCAGCCCACAAGGACAGGGACCCTACAATGAGCAGTTCTTC
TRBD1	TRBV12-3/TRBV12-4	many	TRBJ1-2	CASSFPQGANYGYTF	TGTGCCAGCAGTTTTCCCCAGGGGGCCAACTATGGCTACACCTTC
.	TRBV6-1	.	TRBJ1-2	CARAGTYGYTF	TGTGCCAGGGCAGGAACCTATGGCTACACCTTC
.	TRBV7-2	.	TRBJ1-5	CASSTREDQPQHF	TGTGCCAGCAGCACACGGGAGGACCAGCCCCAGCATTTT
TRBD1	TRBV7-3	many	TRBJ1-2	CASSYRQGRGYTF	TGTGCCAGCAGCTACCGACAGGGCCGTGGCTACACCTTC
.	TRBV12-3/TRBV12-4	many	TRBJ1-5	CASILGGGDQPQHF	TGTGCCAGCATTCTAGGAGGGGGAGACCAGCCCCAGCATTTT
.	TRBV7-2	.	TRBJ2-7	CASSSMGTSSYEQYF	TGTGCCAGCAGCTCAATGGGAACGAGCTCCTACGAGCAGTACTTC
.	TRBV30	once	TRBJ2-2	CAFDRRVRGELFF	TGTGCCTTCGACAGGAGGGTGCGGGGGGAGCTGTTTTTT
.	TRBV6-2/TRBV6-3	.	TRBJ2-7	CASSYSLRELGYEQYF	TGTGCCAGCAGTTACTCCCTCAGGGAGTTGGGCTACGAGCAGTACTTC
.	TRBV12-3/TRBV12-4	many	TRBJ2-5	CASSLASTQETQYF	TGTGCCAGCAGTTTAGCTAGTACCCAAGAGACCCAGTACTTC
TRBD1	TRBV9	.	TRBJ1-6	CASSVKGQGPSPLHF	TGTGCCAGCAGCGTAAAGGGACAGGGTCCTTCACCCCTCCACTTT
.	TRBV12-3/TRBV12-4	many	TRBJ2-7	CASSFGGGGSYEQYF	TGTGCCAGCAGTTTCGGAGGGGGCGGTTCCTACGAGCAGTACTTC
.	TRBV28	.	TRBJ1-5	CASSLVSPRGPTQPQHF	TGTGCCAGCAGTTTAGTTTCGCCTCGGGGTCCAACTCAGCCCCAGCATTTT
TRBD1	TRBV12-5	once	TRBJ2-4	CASALEQGAKNIQYF	TGTGCTAGTGCCCTCGAACAGGGGGCCAAAAACATTCAGTACTTC
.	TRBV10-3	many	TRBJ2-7	CAISESVRDDYYEQYF	TGTGCCATCAGTGAGTCAGTAAGGGACGACTATTACGAGCAGTACTTC
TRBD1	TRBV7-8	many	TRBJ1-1	CASSSGTGPTEAFF	TGTGCCAGCAGCTCCGGGACAGGGCCCACTGAAGCTTTCTTT
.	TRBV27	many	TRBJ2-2	CASSLSWLGAGELFF	TGTGCCAGCAGTTTATCGTGGTTAGGGGCCGGGGAGCTGTTTTTT
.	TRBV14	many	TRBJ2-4	CASSGARANIQYF	TGTGCCAGCAGCGGAGCCCGGGCGAACATTCAGTACTTC
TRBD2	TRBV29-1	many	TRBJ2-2	CSVALAGVHTGELFF	TGCAGCGTTGCCCTAGCGGGAGTACACACCGGGGAGCTGTTTTTT
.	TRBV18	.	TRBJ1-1	CASSPRTDTEAFF	TGTGCCAGCTCACCAAGGACGGACACTGAAGCTTTCTTT
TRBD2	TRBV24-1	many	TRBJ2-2	CATSDFGDAGELLF	TGTGCCACCAGTGATTTTGGGGACGCGGGGGAGCTGCTTTTT
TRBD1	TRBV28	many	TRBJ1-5	CASSNRGDSNQPQHF	TGTGCCAGCAGCAACAGGGGGGACAGCAATCAGCCCCAGCATTTT
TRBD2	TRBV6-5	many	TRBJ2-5	CASSYRGRAVGDQYF	TGTGCCAGCAGTTATCGAGGGAGGGCCGTGGGGGACCAGTACTTC
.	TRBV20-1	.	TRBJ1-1	CSARDQVKAFF	TGCAGTGCTAGAGATCAAGTGAAAGCTTTCTTT